This T cell receptor beta chain came from a study of OX40 agonist ivuxolimab in advanced cancers. About the research overall: Eligibility rules accepted prior anti-PD-1, anti-PD-L1 or anti-CTLA-4 therapy, and 30% to 40% had some.

This clone has a handful of counts. Generated by immunoSEQ multiplex PCR, the TCRdb table keeps only in-frame clones and is missing some. The table shows more than 75,000 clones, with 70% to 90% occurring only once. This CDR3 is 15 amino acids long. The V gene's germline CDR1 is SGHNT and CDR2 YYREEE (reference sequence). V was shortened by 4 bases and J by 3 bases, with 16 bases between the two germline ends. The material was CD4+ or CD8+ T cells sorted from blood, obtained in a trial of the OX40 agonist ivuxolimab. This TCR derives from an adult with an advanced solid tumor such as melanoma, head and neck, liver or kidney cancer. The chain uses TRBV5-4 and TRBJ2-5; D remains ambiguous. The chain's CDR3 is CASSPDLNGEETQYF. The CDR3 region has the DNA TGTGCCAGCAGCCCCGACCTAAATGGGGAAGAGACCCAGTACTTC.